Shown below are 6 T cell receptor beta chains from a single sample sequenced in a study of T cell clones after liver transplantation. Here immunoSEQ multiplex PCR was the method, and the copy in TCRdb shows in-frame clones only, minus some. The sample has 6,500 to 8,000 clones; under 75% are singletons. Sequenced here: CD8+ T cells from blood, sampled before liver transplant. These receptors all stem from a human donor who received a liver transplant.

By sample fraction, this clone is medium-sized. CDR3 DNA sequence: TGTGCCAGTAGCTATGGGGTGCCTGGAAACACCATATATTTT. As protein: CASSYGVPGNTIYF. This rearrangement joins TRBV19 to TRBJ1-3; D is uncertain. CDR3 length equals 14 residues. The V and J ends lost 6 bases and 2 bases respectively, with 11 bases between them. Germline CDR1 and CDR2: LNHDA and SQIVND (reference sequence).

The chain's CDR3 is CASSTNVGTDAFYNEQFF. The CDR3 nucleotides read TGTGCCAGCAGCACCAACGTGGGGACGGATGCTTTCTACAATGAGCAGTTCTTC. The chain combines TRBV7-8 with TRBJ2-1, with D possibly being TRBD1 or TRBD2 (5 bases each). CDR1 SGHVS and CDR2 FQNEAQ come from the germline V gene. V was trimmed by 5 bases and J by 3 bases, leaving 23 bases between them. The CDR3 loop spans 18 amino acids.

The rearrangement joins TRBV6-5 to TRBJ2-7; D unresolved. The CDR3 extends over 15 amino acids. Germline values: CDR1 MNHEY, CDR2 SVGAGI. The V gene lost 0 bases and the J gene lost 0 bases, with 9 bases spanning the gap. The CDR3 DNA sequence: TGTGCCAGCAGTTACTCTGCATCGAGCTCCTACGAGCAGTACTTC. It translates to CASSYSASSSYEQYF.

V and J are TRBV10-3 and TRBJ2-1; 7 nucleotides agree with TRBD1. The CDR3 runs to 15 residues. V lost 8 bases and J lost 0; bases outside the gene matches: 7. Germline loops: CDR1 ENHRY, CDR2 SYGVKD. The CDR3 protein is CAIQGELSSYNEQFF. The DNA of the CDR3 is TGTGCCATCCAGGGGGAACTCTCCTCCTACAATGAGCAGTTCTTC.

This sequence joins TRBV27 and TRBJ2-7; 9 bases agree with TRBD1. The germline V gene has CDR1 MNHEY and CDR2 SMNVEV (reference sequence). J was trimmed by 2 bases and V by 8 bases; bases with no gene match: 13. The CDR3 is 16 residues long. Here the CDR3 DNA reads TGTGCCAGCCGCCCCGGGACAGGGTCGCCGGCCTACGAGCAGTACTTC. This translates into CASRPGTGSPAYEQYF.

The V gene is TRBV6-5, the J gene TRBJ2-3; 8 bases are a match to TRBD2. Trimming at V came to 5 bases and at J to 6 bases, leaving 7 bases not matched to a gene. The length of the CDR3 is 14 residues. Germline CDR1 and CDR2: MNHEY and SVGAGI. CDR3 in amino acids: CASSTGTSWDTQYF. CDR3 DNA sequence: TGTGCCAGCAGTACCGGGACTAGTTGGGATACGCAGTATTTT.